Included here is one T cell receptor beta chain sequence, with context. The length of the CDR3 is 16 residues. CDR1 MNHEY and CDR2 SVGAGI come from the germline V gene. V lost 0 bases to trimming and J lost 0 bases, with 8 bases between them. The repertoire was sequenced with immunoSEQ multiplex PCR; TCRdb's copy has only in-frame clones and lacks some. The data show tens of thousands of clones, roughly 93% seen once. This sample stems from a study of technical replicates of blood from four donors. J is TRBJ2-2 and V is TRBV6-5; D is uncertain. The clonotype comes from a human donor in good health. The specimen sequenced was T cells isolated from PBMCs. The CDR3 DNA sequence: TGTGCCAGCAGTTACTCGCCACTTCCGAACACCGGGGAGCTGTTTTTT. This encodes CASSYSPLPNTGELFF.